The next 10 T cell receptor beta chains were all read from a single sample in a study of beta chain features in type 1 diabetes. The entirety of the isolated RNA underwent reverse transcription, so expressed TCRB transcripts were sequenced. The method was immunoSEQ multiplex PCR; TCRdb's version includes in-frame clones alone and lacks a portion of them. The sample consists of 450,000 to 550,000 clones, around 28% of them appearing once. Sequencing was performed on naive CD4+ T cells from blood. These receptors all come from a man younger than 30 in good health.

This clone has a handful of counts. This rearrangement joins TRBV6-6 to TRBJ2-7; D is unresolved. This CDR3 is built from 13 residues. V gave up 2 bases and J gave up 9 bases, with 14 bases separating them. Germline V gives CDR1 MNHNY, CDR2 SVGAGI (reference sequence). CDR3: CASSYVPTTGQYF. Written as DNA, the CDR3 is TGTGCCAGCAGTTACGTACCCACTACGGGGCAGTACTTC.

This clone turned up a few times. J is TRBJ2-2 and V is TRBV30; no reliable D call. The CDR3 is 12 residues long. V lost 0 bases, J lost 7 bases, and 6 bases lay in between. Germline V gene sequence: CDR1 GTSNPN, CDR2 SVGIG (reference sequence). CDR3 region: CAWSVTHGELFF. CDR3 in DNA: TGTGCCTGGAGTGTAACCCACGGGGAGCTGTTTTTT.

This clone was counted only a few times. The V call is TRBV13, the J call TRBJ2-7; D gene ambiguous. Trimming took 0 bases from V and 2 from J, leaving 14 bases between them. Germline-derived CDR1 and CDR2 are PRHDT and FYEKMQ (reference sequence). The CDR3 runs to 16 residues. The CDR3 loop reads CASSLGPSTVTYEQYF. CDR3 nucleotide sequence: TGTGCCAGCAGCTTAGGCCCTTCAACGGTAACCTACGAGCAGTACTTC.

The V gene is TRBV7-2, the J gene TRBJ2-7; 11 bases match TRBD2. V lost 5 bases to trimming and J lost 0 bases; unmatched junction nucleotides: 6. Germline V gene lookup returns CDR1 SGHTA and CDR2 FQGNSA. This CDR3 has 16 residues. CDR3 loop: CASSVGTSGLSYEQYF. CDR3 nucleotides: TGTGCCAGCAGCGTAGGGACTAGCGGCCTCTCCTACGAGCAGTACTTC.

Only a few counts were recorded for this clone. The J gene is TRBJ2-4, the V gene TRBV7-8, with 9 bases matching TRBD1. Germline CDR1 reads SGHVS; CDR2 reads FQNEAQ. The CDR3 has 14 amino acids. V shed 4 bases and J 7 bases; nucleotides not matched to a gene: 5. The CDR3 region is CASSYRTGDNIQYF. DNA of the CDR3: TGTGCCAGCAGCTACCGGACAGGGGATAACATTCAGTACTTC.

This clone has just a few counts. This chain joins TRBV11-2 and TRBJ2-5; D unclear. Germline assignment: CDR1 SGHAT and CDR2 FQNNGV. This CDR3 has 15 residues. V was pared by 0 bases and J by 5 bases, with 13 bases between. CDR3 region: CASSLDQTPWETQYF. CDR3 nucleotides: TGTGCCAGCAGCTTAGATCAGACTCCCTGGGAGACCCAGTACTTC.

The J gene is TRBJ2-5, the V gene TRBV28, with D perhaps matching TRBD1 (6 bases). The CDR3 runs to 13 residues. The germline V gene has CDR1 MDHEN and CDR2 SYDVKM. Trimming left V 6 bases short and J 2 bases short, with 10 bases between. DNA for the CDR3: TGTGCCAGCAGAAACCAGGGGCAAGAGACCCAGTACTTC. This codes for CASRNQGQETQYF. The full variable domain, completed using reference TRBV28 and TRBJ2-5, is DVKVTQSSRYLVKRTGEKVFLECVQDMDHENMFWYRQDPGLGLRLIYFSYDVKMKEKGDIPEGYSVSREKKERFSLILESASTNQTSMYLCASRNQGQETQYFGPGTRLLVL.

The chain recombines TRBV30 with TRBJ1-2; no firm D call. CDR1 and CDR2 from the germline V gene are GTSNPN and SVGIG (reference sequence). V dropped 2 bases and J dropped 4 bases, with 14 bases sitting between them. There are 14 residues in the CDR3. CDR3 amino acids: CAWSFPQASYGYTF. The CDR3 DNA reads as TGTGCCTGGAGTTTCCCCCAGGCTAGCTATGGCTACACCTTC.

This chain links TRBV4-2 with TRBJ2-2; no clear D gene. Germline V gene lookup returns CDR1 LGHNA and CDR2 YNFKEQ. The CDR3 is 16 residues long. The V end lost 0 bases, the J end lost 8 bases, and 16 bases lay between the germline ends. The CDR3 region is CASSQDYGQAAGELFF. In DNA form, the CDR3 reads TGTGCCAGCAGCCAAGATTACGGCCAGGCCGCGGGGGAGCTGTTTTTT.

The rearrangement links TRBV4-1 to TRBJ2-7, with TRBD1 matching over 10 bases. The germline CDR1 and CDR2 sequences are MGHRA and YSYEKL. J was trimmed by 4 bases and V by 0 bases; bases with no gene match: 9. The CDR3 covers 17 residues. The chain's CDR3 is CASSQEEALDRGYEQYF. CDR3 sequence (DNA): TGCGCCAGCAGCCAAGAAGAGGCTCTGGACAGGGGGTACGAGCAGTACTTC.